One sample yielded the 32 T cell receptor beta chains listed below, sequenced in a study of T cell repertoires in cytomegalovirus infection (dated by TCRdb to about 2019). Antigens of these TCRs are unknown. The sequencing machine was an Illumina HiSeq 1500. TCRdb reprocessed the public reads (quality trimming at Q25 with fastp, clone calling with MiXCR) and kept in-frame beta chains. Rows matching on CDR3 protein sequence are summarized as one entry with the most common DNA and genes. In all, the sample holds about 68,000 distinct CDR3 sequences, and under 25% of those were seen once. The ten biggest clones cover under 85% of the sample. Sequenced material: PBMCs, sequenced either directly or after in vitro stimulation (not recorded which). The receptors shown here come from a human donor in good health (CMV status not recorded). Some clones in this sample may be carry-over from other donors' samples.

This clonotype was detected only a few times. V gene TRBV27 combines with J gene TRBJ2-5; D may correspond to TRBD1 or TRBD2 (5 bases each). Germline CDR1 and CDR2: MNHEY and SMNVEV (reference sequence). V lost 5 bases and J lost 2, with 15 bases in between. The CDR3 totals 15 residues. DNA of the CDR3: TGTGCCAGCAGTCCTTTAGGGGACCATCAAGAGACCCAGTACTTC. Residues: CASSPLGDHQETQYF.

In its sample, this clonotype was seen many times. V and J are TRBV6-1 and TRBJ2-7; TRBD2 aligns across 12 bases. CDR3 length: 17 residues. Germline CDR1 and CDR2: MNHNS and SASEGT. The ends lost 1 base at V and 5 bases at J; junction bases unmatched: 9. In DNA form, the CDR3 reads TGTGCCAGCAGTGAAGGGCTAGCGGGAGGGCCATTCCACGAGCAGTACTTC. It specifies CASSEGLAGGPFHEQYF.

The chain couples TRBV19 to TRBJ2-5; possible D gene TRBD1, 6 bases. From germline, CDR1 is LNHDA and CDR2 SQIVND (reference sequence). V was cut by 7 bases and J by 0 bases, with 12 bases left in between. This CDR3 has 14 amino acids. CDR3 sequence: CASKGVGYQETQYF. As DNA, the CDR3 is TGTGCCAGTAAGGGGGTGGGGTACCAAGAGACCCAGTACTTC.

This clonotype occurred many times. The rearrangement links TRBV28 to TRBJ1-4; D uncertain. This CDR3 is 15 amino acids long. Germline V gives CDR1 MDHEN, CDR2 SYDVKM. Trimming pared 7 bases from V and 3 bases from J, leaving 15 bases between. The CDR3 nucleotides read TGTGCCAGCACCCCGGCAGCAGCCCCTAATGAAAAACTGTTTTTT. Translating gives CASTPAAAPNEKLFF. The full variable domain, its missing parts supplied by reference TRBV28 and TRBJ1-4, is DVKVTQSSRYLVKRTGEKVFLECVQDMDHENMFWYRQDPGLGLRLIYFSYDVKMKEKGDIPEGYSVSREKKERFSLILESASTNQTSMYLCASTPAAAPNEKLFFGSGTQLSVL.

The V gene is TRBV10-3, the J gene TRBJ2-1, with 10 bases matching TRBD2. The CDR3 spans 17 residues. In germline, CDR1 is ENHRY, CDR2 SYGVKD. V trimming: 4 bases; J trimming: 6 bases; junction bases outside the gene matches: 12. For the CDR3, the DNA is TGTGCCATCAGTGCGACTAGCGGGCGCCCAAGGGCCAATGAGCAGTTCTTC. Amino acid sequence: CAISATSGRPRANEQFF.

CDR3 protein: CASSLGENIQYF. The CDR3 coding sequence is TGTGCCAGCAGTTTAGGAGAAAACATTCAGTACTTC. This chain connects TRBV28 to TRBJ2-4; no clear D. There are 12 residues in the CDR3. Trimming left V 2 bases short and J 5 bases short, with 4 bases between. The germline CDR1 and CDR2 sequences are MDHEN and SYDVKM.

This clonotype was detected only a few times. At one end, the junction sequence differs from germline, possibly due to a read error. The J gene is TRBJ1-2, the V gene TRBV20-1; D not certain. Germline-derived CDR1 and CDR2 are DFQATT and SNEGSKA (reference sequence). This CDR3 spans 12 amino acids. CDR3 amino acids: CSARKGNSGYTF. In DNA, the CDR3 is TGCAGTGCTAGGAAAGGGAACTCTGGCTACACCTTC.

This rearrangement joins TRBV18 to TRBJ2-7; perhaps TRBD1 as D (6 bases). Trimming left V 0 bases short and J 2 bases short, with 8 bases between. Germline lookup yields CDR1 KGHSH and CDR2 LQKENI. This CDR3 has 14 residues. CDR3: CASSPPGHPYEQYV. DNA for the CDR3: TGTGCCAGCTCACCACCGGGACACCCCTACGAGCAGTACGTC.

The CDR3 here is CASSPLDRGTEAFF. CDR3 coding DNA: TGTGCCAGCAGTCCATTGGACAGGGGCACTGAAGCTTTCTTT. V gene TRBV11-3 combines with J gene TRBJ1-1, with 9 nucleotides matching TRBD1. Germline CDR1 reads SGHNT; CDR2 reads YENEEA. The CDR3 contains 14 residues. With V trimmed by 6 bases and J by 4 bases, 6 bases remained unmatched.

This chain uses TRBV15 with TRBJ2-3; no firm D call. The germline V gene encodes CDR1 LNHNV and CDR2 YYDKDF (reference sequence). V was cut by 0 bases and J by 4 bases, with 11 bases left in between. The CDR3 spans 15 residues. For the CDR3, the DNA is TGTGCCACCAGCAGAGATATTCCCCCACCAGATACGCAGTATTTT. This gives the protein CATSRDIPPPDTQYF.

V is TRBV20-1 and J is TRBJ1-3, with TRBD1 as a possible D gene (6 bases). V lost 6 bases and J 4 bases, leaving 7 bases between the germline ends. The CDR3 length is 11 residues. Germline lookup yields CDR1 DFQATT and CDR2 SNEGSKA (reference sequence). CDR3 in amino acids: CSAGGGNTIYF. CDR3 coding DNA: TGCAGTGCAGGGGGAGGAAACACCATATATTTT.

This clonotype showed up many times. The rearrangement uses TRBV7-8 and TRBJ2-3, with 10 nucleotides matching TRBD2. This CDR3 has 16 residues. V was pared by 1 base and J by 4 bases, with 5 bases of the junction left unmatched. Germline-derived CDR1 and CDR2 are SGHVS and FQNEAQ. CDR3 loop: CASSLGSGRAADTQYF. The DNA of the CDR3 is TGTGCCAGCAGCTTAGGGAGCGGGAGGGCGGCAGATACGCAGTATTTT.

This rearrangement joins TRBV20-1 to TRBJ1-2; 8 bases align to TRBD1. Germline loops: CDR1 DFQATT, CDR2 SNEGSKA (reference sequence). The trim removed 0 bases at V and 4 bases at J, leaving 4 bases unmatched. The CDR3 has 14 amino acids. The CDR3 region has the DNA TGCAGTGCTAGAGACGCAGGGGGCGGCTATGGCTACACCTTC. This encodes CSARDAGGGYGYTF.

This clonotype was detected many times. The V call is TRBV6-5, the J call TRBJ1-2, with TRBD1 matching 7 bases. J lost 8 bases, V lost 2 bases, and 8 bases had no gene match. This CDR3 is 14 amino acids long. The germline V gene encodes CDR1 MNHEY and CDR2 SVGAGI. The CDR3 nucleotides read TGTGCCAGCAGTTACGGCGGACAGGCGGGAGGCTACACCTTC. It yields the protein CASSYGGQAGGYTF.

This clonotype was counted a few times. CDR3 protein: CASSYSGSLYEQYF. DNA for the CDR3: TGTGCCAGCAGTTATAGCGGGAGTCTCTACGAGCAGTACTTC. The V and J genes are TRBV27 and TRBJ2-7; 9 bases map to TRBD2. Trimming removed 4 bases from V and 3 bases from J; junction bases left unmatched: 4. The CDR3 extends over 14 amino acids. Germline V gene data show CDR1 as MNHEY and CDR2 as SMNVEV (reference sequence).

The rearrangement joins TRBV19 to TRBJ1-2; D gene uncertain. Trimming stripped 7 bases from V and 4 bases from J, with 16 bases between. This CDR3 has 14 amino acids. The germline V gene has CDR1 LNHDA and CDR2 SQIVND (reference sequence). The CDR3 DNA follows: TGTGCCAGTATTGGACCGCGGCTGTTCTATGGCTACACCTTC. It specifies CASIGPRLFYGYTF.

This clonotype was detected a few times. The chain joins TRBV7-2 to TRBJ2-6; D perhaps matches TRBD1 (5 bases). CDR1 SGHTA and CDR2 FQGNSA come from the germline V gene. The V and J ends lost 6 bases and 4 bases respectively, with 19 bases between them. This CDR3 spans 17 amino acids. The CDR3 DNA reads TGTGCCAGCAGACAAGGAAGTGGGGCCTCGGGGGCCAACGTCCTGACTTTC. Its protein product is CASRQGSGASGANVLTF. The variable domain in full, completed from reference TRBV7-2 and TRBJ2-6, reads GAGVSQSPSNKVTEKGKDVELRCDPISGHTALYWYRQSLGQGLEFLIYFQGNSAPDKSGLPSDRFSAERTGGSVSTLTIQRTQQEDSAVYLCASRQGSGASGANVLTFGAGSRLTVL.

This clonotype was detected only a few times. The chain joins TRBV9 to TRBJ2-2; 8 bases are shared with TRBD2. CDR3 length equals 15 residues. Germline values: CDR1 SGDLS, CDR2 YYNGEE. V shed 4 bases, J shed 7 bases, and the junction held 9 bases outside the gene matches. The chain's CDR3 is CASSPRGLEFGELFF. The CDR3 nucleotides are TGTGCCAGCAGCCCCCGGGGACTAGAGTTCGGGGAGCTGTTTTTT.

This clonotype was observed many times. The J gene is TRBJ1-2, the V gene TRBV7-9; weak D call: TRBD1 (6 bases). V was clipped by 2 bases and J by 4 bases, with 17 bases between them. From germline, CDR1 is SEHNR and CDR2 FQNEAQ (reference sequence). This CDR3 comprises 16 residues. As DNA, the CDR3 is TGTGCCAGCAGCTTACTACGGGACACCTTAGCCTATGGCTACACCTTC. Translation gives CASSLLRDTLAYGYTF. The full variable domain, its missing parts supplied by reference TRBV7-9 and TRBJ1-2, is DTGVSQNPRHKITKRGQNVTFRCDPISEHNRLYWYRQTLGQGPEFLTYFQNEAQLEKSRLLSDRFSAERPKGSFSTLEIQRTEQGDSAMYLCASSLLRDTLAYGYTFGSGTRLTVV.

The genes are TRBV4-3 and TRBJ2-3; TRBD2 matches at 14 bases. This CDR3 region has 19 residues. J gave up 9 bases and V 2 bases, and 16 bases lay outside the gene matches. Germline V lookup: CDR1 LGHNA, CDR2 YSLEER. Here the CDR3 reads CASSQPGLAGVRLRRTQYF. The CDR3 region has the DNA TGCGCCAGCAGCCAACCGGGACTAGCGGGAGTCCGGCTTAGGAGGACGCAGTATTTT.

The chain carries TRBV7-9 and TRBJ2-7; 7 bases align to TRBD1. The CDR3 contains 14 residues. V trimming: 6 bases; J trimming: 2 bases; junction bases outside the gene matches: 7. Germline assignment: CDR1 SEHNR and CDR2 FQNEAQ (reference sequence). In DNA form, the CDR3 reads TGTGCCAGCAGACTGACAGGGATAACCTACGAGCAGTACTTC. Translated: CASRLTGITYEQYF.

This clonotype was counted ten times or more. The CDR3 loop is CASSLDPSYNEQFF. Written as DNA, the CDR3 is TGTGCCAGCAGCTTAGATCCCAGCTACAATGAGCAGTTCTTC. This chain uses TRBV11-2 with TRBJ2-1; D unresolved. Trimming removed 0 bases from V and 3 bases from J, with 6 bases in between. Germline loops: CDR1 SGHAT, CDR2 FQNNGV. This CDR3 spans 14 amino acids.

The table lists this clonotype with many counts. The rearrangement joins TRBV7-2 to TRBJ2-2; D remains unclear. The CDR3 consists of 15 residues. CDR1 and CDR2 from the germline V gene are SGHTA and FQGNSA. V was cut by 4 bases and J by 4 bases, with 13 bases left in between. The chain's CDR3 is CASSSSQGGTGELFF. The CDR3 bases are TGTGCCAGCAGCTCATCACAAGGCGGCACCGGGGAGCTGTTTTTT.

V gene TRBV7-2 combines with J gene TRBJ1-3; D ambiguous. Germline V CDR1 and CDR2: SGHTA, FQGNSA. V lost 1 base and J lost 2, with 9 bases in between. This CDR3 spans 15 amino acids. The CDR3 DNA reads as TGTGCCAGCAGCTTAGTAAGGGTTGCTGGAAACACCATATATTTT. It is translated as CASSLVRVAGNTIYF. Full variable domain (missing parts from reference TRBV7-2 and TRBJ1-3): GAGVSQSPSNKVTEKGKDVELRCDPISGHTALYWYRQSLGQGLEFLIYFQGNSAPDKSGLPSDRFSAERTGGSVSTLTIQRTQQEDSAVYLCASSLVRVAGNTIYFGEGSWLTVV.

A few counts support this clonotype. The chain links TRBV5-4 to TRBJ1-1; D is possibly TRBD1 (6 bases). Per germline, CDR1 SGHNT and CDR2 YYREEE (reference sequence). The CDR3 extends over 15 amino acids. Between the trimmed V and J ends, which lost 6 bases and 5 bases, there was a span of 20 bases. The CDR3 nucleotides read TGTGCCAGCAAAGGAGCTTTGGGGGGGCTAACTGAAGCTTTCTTT. Its protein product is CASKGALGGLTEAFF.

V gene TRBV7-9 combines with J gene TRBJ1-6, with D perhaps TRBD1 (5 bases). V was clipped by 4 bases and J by 9 bases, with 13 bases between them. CDR1 and CDR2 (germline): SEHNR, FQNEAQ (reference sequence). The CDR3 is 14 amino acids. The CDR3 DNA is TGTGCCAGCAGCTCACGGGACTCATCTTCACCCCTCCACTTT. Residues: CASSSRDSSSPLHF.

The gene calls are TRBV4-3 and TRBJ2-3; D might be TRBD2 (6 bases). CDR1 and CDR2 from the germline V gene are LGHNA and YSLEER. V was shortened by 0 bases and J by 0 bases, with 13 bases between the two germline ends. This CDR3 comprises 17 residues. The CDR3 bases are TGCGCCAGCAGCCAAGATATTAGCGGAACTAGCACAGATACGCAGTATTTT. This encodes CASSQDISGTSTDTQYF.

This clonotype was seen ten or more times. The rearrangement uses TRBV28 and TRBJ2-7; 8 bases are a match to TRBD2. Germline loops: CDR1 MDHEN, CDR2 SYDVKM. The CDR3 sequence is 14 residues long. The trim removed 8 bases at V and 3 bases at J, leaving 9 bases unmatched. The CDR3 sequence: CASYPGGSYYEQYF. CDR3 nucleotides: TGTGCCAGCTATCCGGGAGGGTCTTACTACGAGCAGTACTTC.

Many counts were recorded for this clonotype. The CDR3 bases are TGTGCCAGCAGCCGGAATCAGGGGGCAGCCCAGCCCCAGCATTTT. Protein: CASSRNQGAAQPQHF. The chain joins TRBV7-8 to TRBJ1-5; 8 bases agree with TRBD1. This CDR3 region has 15 residues. Germline loops: CDR1 SGHVS, CDR2 FQNEAQ. V lost 5 bases and J lost 7; bases outside the gene matches: 10. The full variable domain, its missing parts supplied by reference TRBV7-8 and TRBJ1-5, is GAGVSQSPRYKVAKRGQDVALRCDPISGHVSLFWYQQALGQGPEFLTYFQNEAQLDKSGLPSDRFFAERPEGSVSTLKIQRTQQEDSAVYLCASSRNQGAAQPQHFGDGTRLSIL.

This clonotype was counted a few times. V usage is TRBV7-8 and J usage is TRBJ2-7; 14 positions agree with TRBD2. The CDR3 is 16 residues long. The germline gives CDR1 SGHVS, CDR2 FQNEAQ. V trimming: 4 bases; J trimming: 6 bases; junction bases outside the gene matches: 8. CDR3 sequence (DNA): TGTGCCAGCAGCTCGCTAGGACTAGCGGGAGGTACCGAGCAGTACTTC. Its translation is CASSSLGLAGGTEQYF.

On this clonotype: Given a much more abundant clone one base away, this may be a read error. The chain is built from TRBV7-2 and TRBJ2-2; the D gene could be TRBD1 or TRBD2 (6 bases each). Germline V gene lookup returns CDR1 SGHTA and CDR2 FQGNSA. The CDR3 length is 15 residues. The CDR3 nucleotides read TGTGCCAGCAGCTTTAGGGGGGCTAGCACCAGGGAGCTGTTTTTT. Residues: CASSFRGASTRELFF.

This clonotype showed up many times. The rearrangement joins TRBV7-8 to TRBJ2-1; a possible D gene is TRBD2 (6 bases). Germline CDR1 SGHVS, CDR2 FQNEAQ. Trimming removed 2 bases at V and 6 bases at J, with 14 bases between. The CDR3 has 15 residues. The CDR3 sequence is CASSLLRERVNEQFF. The CDR3 DNA is TGTGCCAGCAGCTTATTACGGGAGAGGGTCAATGAGCAGTTCTTC.